The entry that follows covers one T cell receptor beta chain sequence. No cognate antigen has been identified for it. The sample holds no much larger clone one base away, and base qualities are not on file. This sample was taken from a study of cytomegalovirus exposure and HLA in healthy donors (dated by TCRdb to 2015 to 2018). As for the study more broadly: A later analysis indicated that the 95 to 150 validation repertoires were generated on the platform also employed for the 700 or so repertoires of the first cohort. The study aimed to test whether cataloging public T cell receptors could reveal signatures of past pathogen exposure. Besides the first cohort of roughly 640 subjects, a separate validation cohort made up of around 120 different subjects was used. To predict cytomegalovirus infection status, the study combined high-throughput TCR immunosequencing, statistical association of individual TCRs with disease status, and machine learning.

Beyond this particular receptor, the publication reports: A later analysis found that TCRs clustered in the first cohort also tended to co-occur in the roughly 110 validation repertoires, with 94% of cluster scores above 0. All 110 or so repertoires were used to score co-occurrence in the validation cohort in a later analysis, because that analysis had no HLA typing for the cohort. A few of the identified cytomegalovirus-associated TCR beta chains were confirmed in vitro to be specific for cytomegalovirus antigens. Most TCR sequences were observed very rarely across donors, whereas some public TCRs were present in many individuals. The study gave a list of under 200 TCR beta chains associated with cytomegalovirus. In both the original and validation cohorts, the classifier was reported to diagnose cytomegalovirus status with high specificity and sensitivity. The authors suggested that the approach could potentially be extended to other disease states and immunological phenotypes.

Separate from the approximately 670-subject first cohort, the validation cohort of over 90 subjects was the group to which the donors belonged. Library creation used the immunoSEQ multiplex PCR assay. From the authors' description of their analysis: To diagnose cytomegalovirus status from the catalog of TCR beta chain sequences, a statistical classification framework was built. TCRdb carries this immuneACCESS record with in-frame sequences only. Its versions omit some clonotypes, under half of them owing to an unresolved V gene in the studies checked, with the rest unexplained. V and J calls plus clone size are reproduced from that table; the DNA served to infer D and trimming. The sample table holds 60,000 or so clones, of which 85% to 95% were seen once. About 2.2% of the sample is held by the ten biggest clonotypes. Specimen: PBMCs. The TCR originated in a man aged 18 to 29 in good health and CMV-seronegative.

The nucleotides read TGCGCCAGCAGAATAGCGGTAGGCACCGGGGAGCTGTTTTTT. Its protein reads: CASRIAVGTGELFF. The chain employs TRBV5-1 and TRBJ2-2, with TRBD2 as a weak D call on 6 bases. The CDR3 spans 14 residues, from the cysteine through the phenylalanine. Only the CDR3 DNA stays, 42 bases, in frame from base 1. Taken from the germline V gene, the CDR1 and CDR2 loops are SGHRS and YFSETQ. V is cut by 5 bases and J by 4 bases, and the space between the germline ends is 12 bases.